This TCR beta chain came from a study of graft-versus-host responses after intestinal transplantation (dated by TCRdb to the early 2020s). Describing the broader study: The transplants that recipients received were multivisceral, liver-intestinal, or isolated intestinal. The cohort enrolled 24 intestinal transplant recipients including one retransplant, and 3 patients lacking pretransplant specimens were excluded. After intestinal transplantation, graft-versus-host and host-versus-graft alloreactive T cell clones were followed in the graft, circulation and bone marrow using bulk TCR-beta CDR3 sequencing. Alloreactive clones were identified by sequencing pre-transplant mixed lymphocyte reaction products and comparing these products with unstimulated pre-transplant donor and recipient T cells. Every recipient was given anti-thymocyte globulin induction, then maintenance tacrolimus and steroids for approximately 3 years. Instead of going to the commercial service, samples from a few later patients were sequenced in-house on an Illumina MiSeq and processed with MiXCR. Donor T cell macrochimerism was defined as a peak of at least 4% donor T cells among recipient peripheral blood mononuclear cells.

The paper's findings and limits, for the study overall: Early after transplant, peak levels of circulating GvH clones were found to be associated with declines in HvG clones. GvH clones were found in recipient bone marrow, and some of the GvH clones appeared earlier in ileal mucosa or blood, which is consistent with an intestinal mucosal origin. In patients with donor T cell macrochimerism, the allografts had high GvH to HvG T cell clonal ratios. The relatively low number and heterogeneity of intestinal transplant patients limited the conclusions.

Receptor libraries were prepared by the immunoSEQ multiplex PCR assay. High-throughput TCR-beta CDR3 sequencing of genomic DNA from most patients was performed by Adaptive Biotechnologies. Processing in the source paper ran as follows. Adaptive's ImmunoSEQ software was the source of the TCR sequencing data for about 18 patients, while three other patients were processed with MiXCR and VDJtools. CDR3 nucleotide sequences shared between donor and recipient were removed because the origin of such sequences could not be assigned. Alloreactive clones required at least 2-fold expansion over unstimulated cells and minimum CFSE-low frequency of 0.002% (template counts) or 0.001% (read counts). Mappable clones were those detected in sequenced pre-transplant spleen, lymph node, or MLR CFSE-low populations of the donor or recipient. Cumulative frequency of alloreactive clones was calculated as a percentage of all sequences weighted by copy number. TCRdb retrieved this table from immuneACCESS and kept in-frame rearrangements only. Not all clones are present; in checked studies, unresolved V genes account for under half, and no reason is known for the remainder. The V and J calls and clone size were taken over from that table, and D and trimming were inferred from the DNA. This sample is represented by just under 100,000 clones; 75% to 95% of them were singletons. The ten biggest clones cover 15% to 20% of the sample.

As regards this clone: Its antigen has not been determined. No much larger clone exists at a distance of one base, and base qualities are not known.

Blood samples were collected up to 4 times in the first month after transplant and then at least monthly when available. This receptor was obtained from a human patient who received an intestinal transplant, so some T cells may come from the graft donor. This material consisted of PBMCs, taken about 460 days after intestinal transplant.

CDR3 protein: CASSHRSGGQNYGYTF. Read as DNA, the sequence is TGTGCCAGCAGCCACCGATCAGGGGGCCAGAACTATGGCTACACCTTC. Recombination connected TRBV14 to TRBJ1-2, with 8 junctional bases fitting TRBD1. Germline trimming amounts to 3 bases on V and 2 bases on J, with 8 as the count of junction bases outside the gene matches. The CDR3 has 16 amino acids, counting the end cysteine and phenylalanine. Just the 48-base CDR3 DNA is kept, in frame starting at base 1. Based on the germline V gene, the CDR1 and CDR2 sequences are SGHDN and FVKESK.